This TCR beta chain is drawn from a study of blood T cell repertoires in COVID-19. Data came from immunoSEQ multiplex PCR; TCRdb stores just in-frame clones and leaves some out. The table has about 110,000 clones, about 89% seen once. The CDR3 loop spans 14 amino acids. Trimming took off 6 bases at V and 1 base at J, with 12 bases between the two ends. Germline values: CDR1 MDHEN, CDR2 SYDVKM. This receptor was obtained from a middle-aged man with active or convalescent COVID-19. The chain joins TRBV28 to TRBJ1-1, with a tentative D call TRBD1 (6 bases). Sequenced material: peripheral blood. CDR3 DNA sequence: TGTGCCAGCAGGCCGGGACAACCGAACACTGAAGCTTTCTTT. This gives the protein CASRPGQPNTEAFF.